A selection of T cell receptor beta chains follows, all from one sample in a study of cytomegalovirus exposure and HLA in healthy donors. Repertoires were generated with immunoSEQ multiplex PCR, while TCRdb's copy carries only in-frame clones and drops some. The profile shows over 120,000 clones, nearly 10% of them singletons. Specimen: PBMCs. Receptor source: a man aged 50 to 59 in good health and CMV-seronegative. The CDR3 runs from the conserved cysteine through the conserved F or W. D genes are given only for firm matches. Clone size is not always given. Where it is, it says once, few, many or a class for expanded clones.

clone size	D gene	V gene	CDR3 protein
many	TRBD2	TRBV18	CASSPRSGRSLETQYF
few	.	TRBV27	CASRPQGLLYEQYF
.	TRBD1	TRBV19	CASSIAGPGQGNQPQHF
.	.	TRBV30	CAWSEGGRGQPQHF
.	TRBD1	TRBV9	CASSPDRDRGTEAFF
.	.	TRBV2	CASSAGQQLQETQYF
.	TRBD2	TRBV5-1	CASSLQIRTSQSTDTQYF
.	.	TRBV6-1	CASSRDNYEQYF
few	TRBD1	TRBV5-4	CASSLEPGQMDGYTF
few	TRBD1	TRBV7-9	CASSLGDSSSPLHF
.	.	TRBV28	CASSFGHGALRGQYF
.	TRBD2	TRBV7-9	CASSLDPSGQWFF
.	TRBD2	TRBV29-1	CSVGGLAGANIQYF
few	.	TRBV5-1	CASSLAQAKYEQYF
few	.	TRBV30	CAWTQQPGNIQYF
few	TRBD1	TRBV14	CASSPVDRPSGGYTF
.	TRBD1	TRBV28	CASSRQGRAFF
.	TRBD1	TRBV7-2	CASSSRTGWDSNQPQHF
few	.	TRBV7-9	CASSRGRSQETQYF
few	TRBD2	TRBV12-5	CASGLVLAGNSYEQYF
.	.	TRBV7-8	CASSLRTPNTEAFF
few	TRBD2	TRBV30	CAWSVLAGGRDTQYF
.	TRBD2	TRBV30	CAWSSSLPSGRFYNEQFF
.	TRBD2	TRBV5-1	CASSPGTRGSEQFF
.	.	TRBV28	CASSPGLTYNEQFF
.	TRBD2	TRBV7-9	CASSTNPAGGLYEQYF
few	.	TRBV5-1	CASSSLRGGSGYTF
.	TRBD2	TRBV5-4	CASSLGGGGPSADTQYF
few	.	TRBV27	CASSASFVDTQYF
.	TRBD2	TRBV13	CASSSGLAKETQYF
.	TRBD2	TRBV7-8	CASSLSGGVQETQYF
few	TRBD2	TRBV4-1	CASSQGRAGGSYNEQFF
.	.	TRBV27	CASSFGGGGRSYEQYF
few	.	TRBV28	CATQESAYEQYF
few	.	TRBV11-2	CASSTQTGSPLHF
few	.	TRBV18	CASSPLKTPDQPQHF
few	TRBD2	TRBV19	CASSPGREAGELFF
few	TRBD1	TRBV19	CASSKGQGRTGYGYTF
.	.	TRBV2	CASEKDGTGVYEQYF
few	.	TRBV9	CASSVRTGEHEKLFF
.	.	TRBV19	CASSMKQGFFGPLHF
few	.	TRBV5-6	CASSSQGNTEAFF
few	.	TRBV18	CASSPRGDRMTGELFF
.	.	TRBV19	CASSSASSYNEQFF
.	TRBD2	TRBV7-3	CASSFQAGGSYEQYF
few	.	TRBV9	CASSVEGAGDTQYF
.	TRBD2	TRBV5-4	CASSLGLGGGIYEQYF
.	TRBD2	TRBV11-3	CASSSSGIGTGELFF
few	TRBD1	TRBV14	CASSHGGQGTEAFF
.	TRBD1	TRBV4-1	CASSQGTGSVKTQYF
.	.	TRBV5-6	CASSLGGGKYNEQFF
few	TRBD1	TRBV6-5	CASSPRGRNYGYTF
.	TRBD2	TRBV6-5	CASSNDGGRDNEQFF
few	.	TRBV19	CASFPRHSNQPQHF
.	.	TRBV6-5	CASSYSRQLTEAFF
.	.	TRBV28	CAILGLNQPQHF
.	TRBD1	TRBV7-3	CASSLGQGGGYTF
.	TRBD2	TRBV9	CASSVLTGTSGTFTTDTQYF
.	.	TRBV7-9	CASSLAGGNQPQHF
few	.	TRBV5-1	CASSLGAAGNNEQFF